A selection of T cell receptor beta chains follows, all from one sample in a study of blood T cells in healthy people across ages. TCRdb independently ran MiXCR on the 5' RACE reads; one entry per CDR3 protein. This table has some 1.1 million distinct CDR3 sequences, approximately 38% appearing once. The sample was blood. These receptor sequences come from a man aged 18 to 29 in good health. The conserved cysteine and the conserved F or W are not part of the CDR3 here.

V	J	CDR3
TRBV29-1	TRBJ2-7	SVVQGFLEQY
TRBV4-1	TRBJ2-1	ASSRNVAGEQF
TRBV20-1	TRBJ2-3	SVGLADTQY
TRBV4-2	TRBJ2-6	ASSQDVVSGRSGANVLT
TRBV6-5	TRBJ2-7	ASSYVGASKGNEQY
TRBV6-1	TRBJ2-1	ASSEPNEQF
TRBV20-1	TRBJ1-2	SARAGQVYGYT
TRBV20-1	TRBJ2-3	SASAQGPRDTQY
TRBV12-3/TRBV12-4	TRBJ1-3	ASRQGGGNTIY
TRBV11-2	TRBJ2-1	ASSRISGRNNEQF
TRBV12-5	TRBJ1-5	ASGLVNRAPYSNQPQH
TRBV12-2	TRBJ2-5	ASRLVGLAGDHQETQY
TRBV29-1	TRBJ2-2	SVLGGAMTGELF
TRBV20-1	TRBJ2-3	SARWDTTSTDTQY
TRBV4-3	TRBJ2-2	ASSPSRNTGELF
TRBV29-1	TRBJ2-1	SVEDNYNEQF
TRBV6-6	TRBJ1-4	ASSYSRDGNEKLF
TRBV5-1	TRBJ2-3	ASSSPRVADTQY
TRBV20-1	TRBJ2-3	SADHQLAGGTDTQY
TRBV2	TRBJ2-3	ASSAGEYASTDTQY
TRBV6-6	TRBJ1-2	ASSLIGQPSNYGYT
TRBV6-2/TRBV6-3	TRBJ2-1	ATLPQGIGDEQF
TRBV12-3/TRBV12-4	TRBJ2-1	ASSGQGPSYNEQF
TRBV12-3/TRBV12-4	TRBJ2-1	ASSYLDRGIYNEQF
TRBV20-1	TRBJ2-3	SARDLAGDTDTQY
TRBV12-3/TRBV12-4	TRBJ2-3	ASRGALRTSGSTDTQY
TRBV2	TRBJ1-6	ASSESGTASPLH
TRBV12-3/TRBV12-4	TRBJ2-5	ASSPPGGADNEQY
TRBV21-1	TRBJ2-1	ASNETSGGGQRQF
TRBV20-1	TRBJ1-2	RARASTNYGYT
TRBV20-1	TRBJ1-2	SARDIWGNYGYT
TRBV6-6	TRBJ1-2	ASSYAGARHWGYT
TRBV14	TRBJ1-1	ASSVSSVLNTEAF
TRBV7-9	TRBJ2-3	ASSSTGLSDTQY
TRBV4-3	TRBJ2-3	ASSQGDLITDTQY
TRBV7-2	TRBJ1-2	ASSLNRPAYGYT
TRBV20-1	TRBJ1-2	SASQGLINGYT
TRBV6-2/TRBV6-3	TRBJ2-3	ASSLLTGPDTQY
TRBV9	TRBJ2-1	ASSVESSGLVINEQF
TRBV7-9	TRBJ1-1	ASSRTGPEAF
TRBV19	TRBJ2-1	ASSGDSEAYNEQF
TRBV12-3/TRBV12-4	TRBJ2-3	ASSPSGRRADTQY